These T cell receptor beta chains were read from a single sample in a study of shared clonotypes between healthy human individuals. Produced via immunoSEQ multiplex PCR; TCRdb's table is partial and in-frame only. The sample lists some 2.1 million clones, about 93% occurring once. What was sequenced was naive CD8+ T cells from PBMCs. The receptors derive from a man aged 18 to 30 in good health. Some clones in this sample may be carry-over from other donors' samples. The CDR3 runs from the conserved cysteine through the conserved F or W. D genes are given only for firm matches. Where a row states a size, it is once, few, many or the class of an expanded clone; other rows omit it.

TRBJ2-7 TRBD1 . TRBV25-1 TGTGCAAACGGGACAGCCCGATCCTACGAGCAGTACTTC CANGTARSYEQYF
TRBJ2-3 . . TRBV13 TGTGCCAGCAGAGCGGGCCCCACAGATACGCAGTATTTT CASRAGPTDTQYF
TRBJ2-1 . . TRBV19 TGTGCCAGTAGTATAATCTGGCGAGAGCAGTTCTTC CASSIIWREQFF
TRBJ1-2 . . TRBV18 TGTGCCAGCTCACTAACGGCGACAGGCTCCTCCTATGGCTACACCTTC CASSLTATGSSYGYTF
TRBJ1-4 . . TRBV4-1 TGCGCCAGCAGCCAAGATGTGGGGGGCGCCGAAAAACTGTTTTTT CASSQDVGGAEKLFF
TRBJ2-1 . . TRBV9 TGTGCCAGCAGCGTAGGAAGGGTAGGGAGCAATGAGCAGTTCTTC CASSVGRVGSNEQFF
TRBJ1-2 . once TRBV5-4 TGTGCCAGCAGCTTACAGAGCCCTAACTATGGCTACACCTTC CASSLQSPNYGYTF
TRBJ2-7 TRBD2 once TRBV27 TGTGCCAGCAGTTTACTATCCCCGGGAGGGGCCTACGAGCAGTACTTC CASSLLSPGGAYEQYF
TRBJ2-7 . . TRBV25-1 TGTGCCAGCAGTGATTTGACAGCCTACGAGCAGTACTTC CASSDLTAYEQYF
TRBJ2-5 . . TRBV7-9 TGTGCCAGCAGCTTATTGGGGAGCCGGAGGGAGACCCAGTACTTC CASSLLGSRRETQYF
TRBJ2-7 . . TRBV29-1 TGCAGCGTTGAAATCCTGACTTCACCGGGACTTACCATCTACGAGCAGTACTTC CSVEILTSPGLTIYEQYF
TRBJ2-7 TRBD2 . TRBV27 TGTGCCAGCAGTTACATAGCGGGACCAATATCCTACGAGCAGTACTTC CASSYIAGPISYEQYF
TRBJ1-2 TRBD1 . TRBV6-5 TGTGCCAGCAGCCTCGGCCCCCTGACAGGGGGAGGCTACACCTTC CASSLGPLTGGGYTF
TRBJ1-1 . . TRBV27 TGTGCCAGCAGTTTATCGAGTATGACTGAAGCTTTCTTT CASSLSSMTEAFF
TRBJ1-4 . . TRBV28 TGTGCCAGCAGTTTATTAGACAGCAGAAATGAAAAACTGTTTTTT CASSLLDSRNEKLFF
TRBJ2-7 TRBD1 . TRBV10-2 TGCGCCAGCAGTGAGAGTGCAGGGGGCTACGGAGGGACCTACGAGCAGTACTTC CASSESAGGYGGTYEQYF
TRBJ2-6 . . TRBV19 TGTGCCAGTAGTACGGATTTATCTGGGGCCAACGTCCTGACTTTC CASSTDLSGANVLTF
TRBJ2-3 . . TRBV4-2 TGTGCCAGCAGCCCCGACAGCGGGCCCTTTGGAGATACGCAGTATTTT CASSPDSGPFGDTQYF
TRBJ2-2 TRBD2 . TRBV4-1 TGCGCCAGCAGCCAAGATGAAAGAGGGAGGGCCAACACCGGGGAGCTGTTTTTT CASSQDERGRANTGELFF
TRBJ2-7 . once TRBV4-1 TGCGCCAGCAGCCAAGGGCGGGGTACTGCCTACGAGCAGTACTTC CASSQGRGTAYEQYF
TRBJ1-1 . . TRBV19 TGTGCCAGTATCCCTCTGAGGGGCACTGAAGCTTTCTTT CASIPLRGTEAFF
TRBJ2-7 . . TRBV19 TGTGCCAGTAGTATCGGACTCTCCTACGAGCAGTACTTC CASSIGLSYEQYF
TRBJ2-1 . . TRBV6-5 TGTGCCAGCAGCCTCGACACGGGTAATGAGCAGTTCTTC CASSLDTGNEQFF
TRBJ2-2 . once TRBV7-9 TGTGCCAGCAGCTTACCGGGGACAACGAACACCGGGGAGCTGTTTTTT CASSLPGTTNTGELFF
TRBJ2-5 TRBD2 once TRBV6-6 TGTGCCAGCAGCGGACTAGCGGGAGTGTTAGGAGAGACCCAGTACTTC CASSGLAGVLGETQYF
TRBJ2-1 TRBD2 . TRBV11-2 TGTGCCAGCAGCCCTCTGGGGCTAGCGGCTTACAATGAGCAGTTCTTC CASSPLGLAAYNEQFF
TRBJ1-1 . . TRBV18 TGTGCCAGCTCACCTGGCAGGGGACCCACTGAAGCTTTCTTT CASSPGRGPTEAFF
TRBJ2-7 TRBD2 . TRBV27 TGTGCCAGCAGTTCAGGACTAGCCGCCTACGAGCAGTACTTC CASSSGLAAYEQYF
TRBJ1-2 . . TRBV19 TGTGCCAGCTATACCTCCGGGACAATATATGGCTACACCTTC CASYTSGTIYGYTF
TRBJ1-1 TRBD1 once TRBV6-1 TGTGCCAGCAGCCCTAACAGGGGTCGTAACACTGAAGCTTTCTTT CASSPNRGRNTEAFF
TRBJ1-2 TRBD1 . TRBV7-9 TGTGCCAGCAGCGAATGGACAGGAGAAATCTATGGCTACACCTTC CASSEWTGEIYGYTF
TRBJ1-2 . . TRBV7-9 TGTGCCAGCAGCTTGGATGGCTACACCTTC CASSLDGYTF
TRBJ2-7 TRBD2 . TRBV15 TGTGCCACCAGCAGAGATGAGGTATCCGGGAGGTCCCACGAGCAGTACTTC CATSRDEVSGRSHEQYF
TRBJ2-7 . . TRBV7-2 TGTGCCAGCAGCTTATCGTGGGGGGCCTTTGACGAGCAGTACTTC CASSLSWGAFDEQYF
TRBJ1-2 . . TRBV9 TGTGCCAGCAGCGTAGCTTCTGGCTATGGCTACACCTTC CASSVASGYGYTF
TRBJ2-7 . . TRBV27 TGTGCCAGCAGTTTACAACACGGATCCTACGAGCAGTACTTC CASSLQHGSYEQYF
TRBJ2-7 . once TRBV28 TGTGCCAGCAGCACACGGGAGTTCAGCTACGAGCAGTACTTC CASSTREFSYEQYF
TRBJ2-7 . once TRBV27 TGTGCCAGCAGTTTACTAGGCGAGCAGTACTTC CASSLLGEQYF
TRBJ1-1 . . TRBV4-2 TGTGCCAGCAGCCCCCCTGGGGGGGGTTCATACACTGAAGCTTTCTTT CASSPPGGGSYTEAFF